A single T cell receptor beta chain is shown here with its context. The assay was immunoSEQ multiplex PCR, and TCRdb's table has in-frame clones only and misses some. The data contain under 85,000 clones, about 97% of them seen just once; the ten biggest clones take up more than 0.15%. The entry originates in a study of technical replicates of blood from a few donors. The CDR3 is 15 residues long. The J segment lost 1 base and the V segment lost 6 bases, leaving 6 bases of the junction unmatched. Germline V lookup: CDR1 SNHLY, CDR2 FYNNEI. Sequencing was carried out using T cells isolated from PBMCs. The chain employs TRBV2 and TRBJ2-1, with 7 bases that match TRBD2. This clonotype was sampled from a human donor in good health. In DNA, the CDR3 is TGTGCCAGCAGGGGGGGGACCGCTTCCTACAATGAGCAGTTCTTC. Amino acids: CASRGGTASYNEQFF.